The present TCR beta chain was sequenced within a study of blood T cell repertoires in COVID-19. Study overall: Whether acute or convalescent, the COVID-19 samples came from the United States, Italy and Spain. T cells, B-cell-depleted T cells, or PBMCs supplied cDNA or gDNA.

The authors' processing: Amplification of reference gene primers was used by the study to estimate nucleated cell counts. Generated by immunoSEQ multiplex PCR, the TCRdb table keeps only in-frame clones and is missing some. The V and J calls and clone size were taken over from that table, and D and trimming were inferred from the DNA. The table includes 150,000 or so clones, roughly 83% detected once. The CDR3 is made up of 14 amino acids. Deletions cut 4 bases from V and 5 bases from J, with 14 bases between. Germline V gives CDR1 LNHDA, CDR2 SQIVND (reference sequence). Sequencing input: peripheral blood. This chain connects TRBV19 to TRBJ1-2; weak D call: TRBD1 (6 bases). The clonotype comes from a woman aged 60 to 75 with acute or convalescent COVID-19. The CDR3 bases are TGTGCCAGTAGTACCCGGGACAAGCTTTATGGCTACACCTTC. As protein: CASSTRDKLYGYTF.